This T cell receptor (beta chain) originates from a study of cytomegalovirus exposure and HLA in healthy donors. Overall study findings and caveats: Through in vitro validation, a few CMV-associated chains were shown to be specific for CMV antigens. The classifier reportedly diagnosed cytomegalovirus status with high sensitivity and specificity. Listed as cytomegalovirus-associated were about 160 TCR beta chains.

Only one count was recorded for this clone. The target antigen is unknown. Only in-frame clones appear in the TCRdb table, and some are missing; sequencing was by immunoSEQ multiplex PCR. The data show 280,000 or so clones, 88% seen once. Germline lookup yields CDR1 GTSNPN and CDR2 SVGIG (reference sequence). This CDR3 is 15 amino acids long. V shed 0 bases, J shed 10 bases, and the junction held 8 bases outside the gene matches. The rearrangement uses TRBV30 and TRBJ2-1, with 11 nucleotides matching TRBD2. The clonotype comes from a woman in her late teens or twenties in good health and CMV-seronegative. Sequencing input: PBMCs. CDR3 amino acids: CAWSVKLAGVEEQFF. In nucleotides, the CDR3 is TGTGCCTGGAGTGTAAAACTAGCGGGAGTGGAGGAGCAGTTCTTC. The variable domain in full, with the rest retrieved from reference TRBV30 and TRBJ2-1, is SQTIHQWPATLVQPVGSPLSLECTVEGTSNPNLYWYRQAAGRGLQLLFYSVGIGQISSEVPQNLSASRPQDRQFILSSKKLLLSDSGFYLCAWSVKLAGVEEQFFGPGTRLTVL.